This T cell receptor (beta chain) was sequenced in a study of OX40 agonist ivuxolimab in advanced cancers. Across the whole study: Earlier treatment with anti-PD-1, anti-PD-L1 or anti-CTLA-4 was permitted, and roughly 40% had received some.

Sequencing used immunoSEQ multiplex PCR; TCRdb keeps in-frame clones, though not all of them. The table records roughly 16,000 clones, less than 90% of them present only once. Peripheral blood came from all dose cohorts at three timepoints. The V end lost 4 bases, the J end lost 5 bases, and 15 bases lay between the germline ends. The CDR3 has 14 residues. Germline-derived CDR1 and CDR2 are GTSNPN and SVGIG (reference sequence). This clone has a handful of counts. The material sequenced was CD4+ or CD8+ T cells sorted from blood, taken in a trial of the OX40 agonist ivuxolimab. The V gene is TRBV30, the J gene TRBJ1-5; D is possibly TRBD1 (5 bases). The origin of this receptor is an adult with an advanced solid tumor such as melanoma, head and neck, liver or kidney cancer. The CDR3 region is CAWTIGHTDQPQHF. DNA for the CDR3: TGTGCCTGGACCATCGGACATACGGATCAGCCCCAGCATTTT. The entire variable domain, with the rest obtained from reference TRBV30 and TRBJ1-5, is as follows: SQTIHQWPATLVQPVGSPLSLECTVEGTSNPNLYWYRQAAGRGLQLLFYSVGIGQISSEVPQNLSASRPQDRQFILSSKKLLLSDSGFYLCAWTIGHTDQPQHFGDGTRLSIL.